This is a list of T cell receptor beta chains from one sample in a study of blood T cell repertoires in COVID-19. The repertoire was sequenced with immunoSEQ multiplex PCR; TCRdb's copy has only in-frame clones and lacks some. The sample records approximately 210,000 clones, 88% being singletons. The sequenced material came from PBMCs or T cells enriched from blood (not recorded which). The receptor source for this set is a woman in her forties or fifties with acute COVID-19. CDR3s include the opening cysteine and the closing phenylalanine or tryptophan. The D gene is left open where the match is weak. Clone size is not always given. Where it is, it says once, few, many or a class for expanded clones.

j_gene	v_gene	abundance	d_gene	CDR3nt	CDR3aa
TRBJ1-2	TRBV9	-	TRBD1	TGTGCCAGCACCCGAAACGGACAGGGTCAAGGCTACACCTTC	CASTRNGQGQGYTF
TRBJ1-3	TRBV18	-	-	TGTGCCAGCTCACCGGACACCAACTCTGGAAACACCATATATTTT	CASSPDTNSGNTIYF
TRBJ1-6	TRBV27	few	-	TGTGCCAGCAGTTTACAGGGAGGCGATTCACCCCTCCACTTT	CASSLQGGDSPLHF
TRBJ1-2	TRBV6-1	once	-	TGTGCCAGCAGTGAAGCGCCTCTAGATGAGAATGGCTACACCTTC	CASSEAPLDENGYTF
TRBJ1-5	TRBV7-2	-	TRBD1	TGTGCCAGCAGCCTAGGGGGACAGGGCATGGGCAATCAGCCCCAGCATTTT	CASSLGGQGMGNQPQHF
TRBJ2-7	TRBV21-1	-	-	TGTGCCCCAGGTCGATCCTACGAGCAGTACTTC	CAPGRSYEQYF
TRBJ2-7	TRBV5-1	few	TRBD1	TGCGCCAGCAGCTTCCCATCCGGGACAGGAAGCTACGAGCAGTACTTC	CASSFPSGTGSYEQYF
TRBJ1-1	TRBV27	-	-	TGTGCCAGCAGTTTATTGAGAGGGAGGGGGAACACTGAAGCTTTCTTT	CASSLLRGRGNTEAFF
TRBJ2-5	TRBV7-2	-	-	TGTGCCAGCAGCAAACCCCCAGGGGAGACCCAGTACTTC	CASSKPPGETQYF
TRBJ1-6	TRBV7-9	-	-	TGTGCCAGCAGCTTAAGACAGAATAATAATTCACCCCTCCACTTT	CASSLRQNNNSPLHF
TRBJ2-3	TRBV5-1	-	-	TGCGCCAGCAGCTTGGTTATGACGGGAACTAGCACAGATACGCAGTATTTT	CASSLVMTGTSTDTQYF
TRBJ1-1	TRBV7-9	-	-	TGTGCCAGCAGCTTAGTGTCAGTTGAAGCTTTCTTT	CASSLVSVEAFF
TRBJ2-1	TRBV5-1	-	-	TGCGCCAGCAGCTCTGAGGTAAGGACAATTGAGCAGTTCTTC	CASSSEVRTIEQFF
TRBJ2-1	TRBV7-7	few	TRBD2	TGTGCTAGCAGCCCAGAGCTAGCGGGAGGTAATAATGAGCAGTTCTTC	CASSPELAGGNNEQFF
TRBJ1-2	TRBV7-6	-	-	TGTGCCAGCAGCTCTCCGGACAGCATTTATGGCTACACCTTC	CASSSPDSIYGYTF
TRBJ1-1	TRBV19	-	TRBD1	TGTGCCAGTAGTGCCCGGCCGGGACAGGGATCGAACACTGAAGCTTTCTTT	CASSARPGQGSNTEAFF
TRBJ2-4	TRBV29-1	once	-	TGCAGCGTTGTCCAGGCAAACATTCAGTACTTC	CSVVQANIQYF
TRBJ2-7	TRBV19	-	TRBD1	TGTGCCAGTAGTATATACGGGGACAGGGCCTACTCCTACGAGCAGTACTTC	CASSIYGDRAYSYEQYF
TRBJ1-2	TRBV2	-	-	TGTGCCAGCAGGGAGGGTAACTATGGCTACACCTTC	CASREGNYGYTF
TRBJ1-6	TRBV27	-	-	TGTGCCAGCAGTCTATGGGGCAGGTCTGCCTATAATTCACCCCTCCACTTT	CASSLWGRSAYNSPLHF
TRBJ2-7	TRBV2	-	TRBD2	TGTGCCAGCAGTGACATACTAGCGTCAGCCTACGAGCAGTACTTC	CASSDILASAYEQYF
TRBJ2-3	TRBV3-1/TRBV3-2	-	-	TGTGCCAGCAGCCACGAGTACCGGGATACGCAGTATTTT	CASSHEYRDTQYF